This T cell receptor beta chain is drawn from a study of graft-versus-host responses after intestinal transplantation. Across the study: Uniformly, recipients were administered anti-thymocyte globulin induction with subsequent tacrolimus and steroids for around 3 years.

TCRdb's table, derived via immunoSEQ multiplex PCR, lists solely in-frame clones and lacks some. Found here are some 100,000 clones, around 90% of them singletons; the top ten hold around 6%. To note about this clone: The target antigen is unknown.

This CDR3 contains 13 residues. Germline V lookup: CDR1 SGHAT, CDR2 FQNNGV. V lost 5 bases, J lost 3 bases, and 11 bases lay in between. Here the sequenced sample was unstimulated CD8+ T cells sorted from spleen or lymph node cells, taken before intestinal transplant. This rearrangement joins TRBV11-2 to TRBJ2-7; D remains unclear. The TCR comes from a human donor who received an intestinal transplant. In nucleotides, the CDR3 is TGTGCCAGCAGCCCCTGGATCGACTACGAGCAGTACTTC. Its translation is CASSPWIDYEQYF. The whole variable domain, filled in from reference TRBV11-2 and TRBJ2-7, reads EAGVAQSPRYKIIEKRQSVAFWCNPISGHATLYWYQQILGQGPKLLIQFQNNGVVDDSQLPKDRFSAERLKGVDSTLKIQPAKLEDSAVYLCASSPWIDYEQYFGPGTRLTVT.